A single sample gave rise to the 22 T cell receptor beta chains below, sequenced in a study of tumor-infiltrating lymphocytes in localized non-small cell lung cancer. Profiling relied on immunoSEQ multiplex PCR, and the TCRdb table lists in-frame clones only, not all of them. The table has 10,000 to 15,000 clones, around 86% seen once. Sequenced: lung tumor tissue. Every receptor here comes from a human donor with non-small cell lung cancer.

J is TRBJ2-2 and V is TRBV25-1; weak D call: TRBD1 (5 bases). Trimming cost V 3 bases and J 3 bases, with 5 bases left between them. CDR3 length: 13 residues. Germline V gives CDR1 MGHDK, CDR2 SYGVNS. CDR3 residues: CASSDRDTGELFF. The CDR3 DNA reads TGTGCCAGCAGTGACAGGGACACCGGGGAGCTGTTTTTT.

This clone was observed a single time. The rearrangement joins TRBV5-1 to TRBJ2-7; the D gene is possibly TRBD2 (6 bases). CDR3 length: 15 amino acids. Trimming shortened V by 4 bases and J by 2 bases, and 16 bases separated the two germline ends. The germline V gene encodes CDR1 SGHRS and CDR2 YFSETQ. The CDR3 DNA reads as TGCGCCAGCAGCCTCGGGGGAGTAGGGGCCTACGAGCAGTACTTC. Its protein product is CASSLGGVGAYEQYF. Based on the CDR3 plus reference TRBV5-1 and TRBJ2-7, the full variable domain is KAGVTQTPRYLIKTRGQQVTLSCSPISGHRSVSWYQQTPGQGLQFLFEYFSETQRNKGNFPGRFSGRQFSNSRSEMNVSTLELGDSALYLCASSLGGVGAYEQYFGPGTRLTVT.

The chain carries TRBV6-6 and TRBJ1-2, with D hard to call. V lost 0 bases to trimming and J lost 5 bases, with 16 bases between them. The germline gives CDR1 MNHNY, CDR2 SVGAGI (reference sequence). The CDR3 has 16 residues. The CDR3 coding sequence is TGTGCCAGCAGTTACTCGAGTCAGTCGCCTCCTTATGGCTACACCTTC. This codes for CASSYSSQSPPYGYTF.

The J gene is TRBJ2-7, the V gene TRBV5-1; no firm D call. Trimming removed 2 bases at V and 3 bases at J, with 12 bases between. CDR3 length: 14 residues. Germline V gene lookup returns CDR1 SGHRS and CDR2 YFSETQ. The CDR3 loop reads CASSFGEPGYEQYF. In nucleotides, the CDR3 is TGCGCCAGCAGCTTTGGTGAACCAGGCTACGAGCAGTACTTC.

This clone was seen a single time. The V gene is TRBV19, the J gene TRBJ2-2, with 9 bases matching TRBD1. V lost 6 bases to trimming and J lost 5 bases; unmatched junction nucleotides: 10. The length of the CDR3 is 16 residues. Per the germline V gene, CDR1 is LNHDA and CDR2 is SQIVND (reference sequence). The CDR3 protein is CASRKPGQGFTGELFF. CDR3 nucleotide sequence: TGTGCCAGTAGAAAACCGGGACAGGGTTTTACCGGGGAGCTGTTTTTT. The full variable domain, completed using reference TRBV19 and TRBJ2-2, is DGGITQSPKYLFRKEGQNVTLSCEQNLNHDAMYWYRQDPGQGLRLIYYSQIVNDFQKGDIAEGYSVSREKKESFPLTVTSAQKNPTAFYLCASRKPGQGFTGELFFGEGSRLTVL.

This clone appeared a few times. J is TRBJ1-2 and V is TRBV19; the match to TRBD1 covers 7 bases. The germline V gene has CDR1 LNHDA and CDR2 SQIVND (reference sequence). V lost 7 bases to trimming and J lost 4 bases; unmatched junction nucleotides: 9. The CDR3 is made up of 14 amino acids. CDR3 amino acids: CASTRQGVAYGYTF. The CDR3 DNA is TGTGCCAGTACTAGACAGGGAGTTGCCTATGGCTACACCTTC.

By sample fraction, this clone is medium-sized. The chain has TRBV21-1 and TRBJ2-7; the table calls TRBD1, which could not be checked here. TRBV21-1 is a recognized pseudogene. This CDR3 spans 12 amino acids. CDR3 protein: CASSTQPYEQYF. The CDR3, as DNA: TGTGCCAGCAGCACACAACCCTACGAGCAGTACTTC.

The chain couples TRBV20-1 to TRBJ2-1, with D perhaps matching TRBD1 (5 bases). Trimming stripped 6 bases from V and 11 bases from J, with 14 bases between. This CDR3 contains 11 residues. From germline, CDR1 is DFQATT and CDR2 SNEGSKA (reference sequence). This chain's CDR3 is CSAESQGKQFF. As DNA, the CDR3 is TGCAGTGCCGAGTCTCAGGGTAAGCAGTTCTTC.

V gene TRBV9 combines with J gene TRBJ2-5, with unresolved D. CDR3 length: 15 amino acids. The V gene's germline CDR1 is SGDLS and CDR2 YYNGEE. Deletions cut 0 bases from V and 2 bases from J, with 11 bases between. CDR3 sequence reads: CASSVGMALQETQYF. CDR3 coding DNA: TGTGCCAGCAGCGTAGGGATGGCACTACAAGAGACCCAGTACTTC.

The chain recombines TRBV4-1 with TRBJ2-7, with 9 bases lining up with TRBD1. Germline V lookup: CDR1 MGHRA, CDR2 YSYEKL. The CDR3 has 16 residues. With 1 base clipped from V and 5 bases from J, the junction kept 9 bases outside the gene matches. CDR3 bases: TGCGCCAGCAGCCAAGGCGGGACAGGGTACGCGGACGAGCAGTACTTC. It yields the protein CASSQGGTGYADEQYF.

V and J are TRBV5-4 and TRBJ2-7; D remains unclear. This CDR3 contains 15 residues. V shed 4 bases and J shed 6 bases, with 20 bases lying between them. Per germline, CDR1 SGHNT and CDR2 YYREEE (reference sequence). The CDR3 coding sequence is TGTGCCAGCAGCCGCGATGCGGATCTCTGGGCCGAGCAGTACTTC. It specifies CASSRDADLWAEQYF.

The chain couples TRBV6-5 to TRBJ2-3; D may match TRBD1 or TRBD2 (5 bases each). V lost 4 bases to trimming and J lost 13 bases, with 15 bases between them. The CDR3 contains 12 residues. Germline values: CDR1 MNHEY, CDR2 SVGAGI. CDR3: CASSLRGEREYF. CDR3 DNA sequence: TGTGCCAGCAGTTTGAGGGGAGAAAGAGAGTATTTT.

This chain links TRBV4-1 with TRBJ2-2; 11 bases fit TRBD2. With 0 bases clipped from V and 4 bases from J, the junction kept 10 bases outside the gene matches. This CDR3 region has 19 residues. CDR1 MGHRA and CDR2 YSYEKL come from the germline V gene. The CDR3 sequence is CASSQDRLAGGPSTGELFF. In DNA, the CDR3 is TGCGCCAGCAGCCAAGATCGGCTAGCGGGAGGCCCGAGCACCGGGGAGCTGTTTTTT.

Here the CDR3 reads CASSRGSGNTIYF. Here the CDR3 DNA reads TGCGCCAGCAGCAGGGGGTCCGGAAACACCATATATTTT. The chain links TRBV10-2 to TRBJ1-3, with 7 bases identical to TRBD1. From germline, CDR1 is WSHSY and CDR2 SAAADI. The CDR3 is made up of 13 amino acids. V lost 6 bases, J lost 4 bases, and 3 bases stayed unmatched.

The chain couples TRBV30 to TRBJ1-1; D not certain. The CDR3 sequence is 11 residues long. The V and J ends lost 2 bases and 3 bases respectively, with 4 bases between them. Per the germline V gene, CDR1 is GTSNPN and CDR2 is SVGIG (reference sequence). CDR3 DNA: TGTGCCTGGAGTAGGGACACTGAAGCTTTCTTT. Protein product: CAWSRDTEAFF.

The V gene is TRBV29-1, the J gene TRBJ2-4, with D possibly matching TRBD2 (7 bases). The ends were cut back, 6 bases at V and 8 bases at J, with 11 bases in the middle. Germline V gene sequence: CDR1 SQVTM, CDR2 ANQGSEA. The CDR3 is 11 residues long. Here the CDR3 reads CSVGGGDIQYF. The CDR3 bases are TGCAGCGTAGGGGGAGGGGACATTCAGTACTTC.

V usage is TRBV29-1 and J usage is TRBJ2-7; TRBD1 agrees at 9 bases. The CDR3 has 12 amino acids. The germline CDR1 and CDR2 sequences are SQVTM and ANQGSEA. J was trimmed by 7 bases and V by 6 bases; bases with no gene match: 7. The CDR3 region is CSVLRQGEEQYF. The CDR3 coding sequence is TGCAGCGTCCTAAGACAGGGGGAAGAGCAGTACTTC.

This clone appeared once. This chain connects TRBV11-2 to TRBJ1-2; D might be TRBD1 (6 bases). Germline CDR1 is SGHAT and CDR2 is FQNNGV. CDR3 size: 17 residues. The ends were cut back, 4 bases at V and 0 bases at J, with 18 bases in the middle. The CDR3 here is CASSSIRPDSTNYGYTF. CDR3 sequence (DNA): TGTGCCAGCAGCTCCATCCGCCCGGACAGTACTAACTATGGCTACACCTTC.

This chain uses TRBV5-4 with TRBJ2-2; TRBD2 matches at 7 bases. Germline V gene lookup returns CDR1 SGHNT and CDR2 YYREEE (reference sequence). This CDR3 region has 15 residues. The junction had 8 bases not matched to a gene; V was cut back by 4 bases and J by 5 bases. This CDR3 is CASSRWGSGTGELFF. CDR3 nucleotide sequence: TGTGCCAGCAGCCGATGGGGTAGCGGGACCGGGGAGCTGTTTTTT.

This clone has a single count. CDR3 sequence: CASSAQGLAGYEQYF. CDR3 nucleotide sequence: TGTGCCAGCAGCGCTCAGGGACTAGCGGGATACGAGCAGTACTTC. This sequence joins TRBV5-4 and TRBJ2-7; 13 bases match TRBD2. J lost 4 bases, V lost 4 bases, and 5 bases had no gene match. The CDR3 spans 15 residues. The germline gives CDR1 SGHNT, CDR2 YYREEE (reference sequence).

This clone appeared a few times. CDR3 bases: TGTGCCAGCAGTCTACAGGGTGGCACTGAAGCTTTCTTT. Protein: CASSLQGGTEAFF. The genes are TRBV6-5 and TRBJ1-1; a weak D match, TRBD1 (6 bases). CDR1 and CDR2 from the germline V gene are MNHEY and SVGAGI. V lost 5 bases and J lost 4, with 11 bases in between. CDR3 size: 13 residues.

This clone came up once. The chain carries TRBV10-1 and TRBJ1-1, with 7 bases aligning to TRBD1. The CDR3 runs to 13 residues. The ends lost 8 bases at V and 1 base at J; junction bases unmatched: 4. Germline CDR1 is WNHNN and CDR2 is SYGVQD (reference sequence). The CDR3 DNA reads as TGCGCCAGCTCCCGGGACAGGAACACTGAAGCTTTCTTT. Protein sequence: CASSRDRNTEAFF.